This T cell receptor beta chain is from a study of shared clonotypes between healthy human individuals. Study outcomes and limitations: Memory subsets generally showed lower estimated richness than naive subsets.

About this clone: Its antigen is unidentified.

Naivety among CD8 cells was defined by CD45RO negativity and positive CCR7 selection, thereby excluding terminally differentiated effector memory CD45RA+ cells. Assay: immunoSEQ multiplex PCR; the TCRdb copy retains only in-frame clones and omits some. The data show under 1 million clones, 92% seen once. The sample taken for sequencing was naive CD8+ T cells sorted from blood. The sequence was obtained from a man aged 25 to 40 in good health.

The CDR3 is CAISDPHGTSETSGSRHNEQFF. The CDR3 DNA sequence: TGTGCCATCAGTGACCCCCATGGGACATCCGAGACTAGCGGGAGTCGGCACAATGAGCAGTTCTTC. The chain couples TRBV10-3 to TRBJ2-1, with 12 nucleotides matching TRBD2. The germline CDR1 and CDR2 sequences are ENHRY and SYGVKD. The CDR3 sequence is 22 residues long. With V trimmed by 3 bases and J by 5 bases, 23 bases remained unmatched.